The 10 T cell receptor beta chains presented below share a single source sample, sequenced in a study of human T cells and chemical hapten exposure. TCRdb re-analysed the RACE reads in MiXCR, keeping a single row per CDR3 protein. The sample yields around 380,000 distinct CDR3 sequences, roughly 5% seen once. As for time point: patch test 1, 2 weeks after DPC sensitization. Regarding treatment: therapeutic diphenylcyclopropenone sensitization with weekly scalp DPC. The source was whole blood, collected in connection with sensitization to the hapten diphenylcyclopropenone (DPC). The receptors come from a woman aged 45-65 years with alopecia areata. Some clones in this sample may be carry-over from other donors' samples.

This clonotype was observed at least ten times. The chain is built from TRBV20-1 and TRBJ2-7; no reliable D call. Between the trimmed V and J ends, which lost 3 bases and 3 bases, there was a span of 0 bases. In germline, CDR1 is DFQATT, CDR2 SNEGSKA (reference sequence). The CDR3 loop spans 9 amino acids. CDR3: CSASYEQYF. The CDR3 bases are TGCAGTGCTAGCTACGAGCAGTACTTC.

This clonotype showed up just a few times. The chain joins TRBV5-1 to TRBJ1-1; D unresolved. CDR1 and CDR2 from the germline V gene are SGHRS and YFSETQ. CDR3 size: 13 residues. Trimming took off 2 bases at V and 7 bases at J, with 12 bases between the two ends. The DNA of the CDR3 is TGCGCCAGCAGCTTCGATGTGGGCAGTGAAGCTTTCTTT. Protein sequence: CASSFDVGSEAFF.

The chain is built from TRBV5-1 and TRBJ1-1, with a tentative D call TRBD1 (6 bases). This CDR3 spans 16 amino acids. CDR1 and CDR2 from the germline V gene are SGHRS and YFSETQ. The germline V and J ends were trimmed by 2 bases and 0 bases, with 14 bases remaining between them. The CDR3 bases are TGCGCCAGCAGCTTTGAGCCGGGACATATGAACACTGAAGCTTTCTTT. It translates to CASSFEPGHMNTEAFF.

This clonotype has a count of ten or more. V is TRBV7-9 and J is TRBJ1-1; D gene ambiguous. CDR1 is SEHNR, CDR2 FQNEAQ, per germline (reference sequence). Deletions cut 3 bases from V and 5 bases from J, with 13 bases between. The CDR3 runs 14 residues. The CDR3 loop is CASSFRRTTTEAFF. The CDR3 coding sequence is TGTGCCAGCAGCTTCCGACGGACCACTACTGAAGCTTTCTTT.

In its sample, this clonotype was seen many times. The V gene is TRBV2, the J gene TRBJ2-1; D is unclear. Germline V gene data show CDR1 as SNHLY and CDR2 as FYNNEI. The CDR3 runs to 10 residues. V was clipped by 8 bases and J by 12 bases, with 11 bases between them. The CDR3 region is CASAEVGQFF. CDR3 DNA sequence: TGTGCCAGCGCTGAGGTAGGGCAGTTCTTC.

V gene TRBV29-1 combines with J gene TRBJ2-2; D may correspond to TRBD1 or TRBD2 (6 bases each). V was clipped by 3 bases and J by 4 bases, with 9 bases between them. This CDR3 spans 13 amino acids. CDR1 is SQVTM, CDR2 ANQGSEA, per germline. CDR3 nucleotides: TGCAGCGTTGATGGGGGGCGCACCGGGGAGCTGTTTTTT. Protein product: CSVDGGRTGELFF.

This clonotype was observed a handful of times. The J gene is TRBJ1-1, the V gene TRBV2, with 7 nucleotides matching TRBD1. Germline values: CDR1 SNHLY, CDR2 FYNNEI. V gave up 9 bases and J gave up 5 bases; unmatched junction bases: 15. The CDR3 is made up of 15 amino acids. CDR3: CARQQTGLIHTEAFF. The CDR3 DNA is TGTGCCAGACAACAGACAGGGTTGATTCATACTGAAGCTTTCTTT.

This clonotype was seen at least ten times. V and J are TRBV18 and TRBJ1-1, with no clear D. V lost 2 bases to trimming and J lost 1 base, with 8 bases between them. Germline V gene lookup returns CDR1 KGHSH and CDR2 LQKENI. This CDR3 comprises 14 residues. The CDR3 DNA sequence: TGTGCCAGCTCACCAAGGTCACAGAACACTGAAGCTTTCTTT. Translating it yields CASSPRSQNTEAFF.

This clonotype was detected only a few times. The genes are TRBV12-3 or TRBV12-4 and TRBJ1-2; D not resolved. V lost 1 base and J 1 base, leaving 10 bases between the germline ends. The CDR3 totals 15 residues. DNA of the CDR3: TGTGCCAGCAGTTTAGAAGGGTCTGGTAACTATGGCTACACCTTC. This translates into CASSLEGSGNYGYTF.

The chain has TRBV5-1 and TRBJ2-7; possibly TRBD1 for D (6 bases). The CDR3 runs to 14 residues. V was trimmed by 4 bases and J by 4 bases, leaving 15 bases between them. CDR1 is SGHRS and CDR2 is YFSETQ in the germline V gene. CDR3 amino acids: CASSAWTEDYEQYF. CDR3 nucleotides: TGCGCCAGCAGCGCCTGGACAGAAGATTACGAGCAGTACTTC.